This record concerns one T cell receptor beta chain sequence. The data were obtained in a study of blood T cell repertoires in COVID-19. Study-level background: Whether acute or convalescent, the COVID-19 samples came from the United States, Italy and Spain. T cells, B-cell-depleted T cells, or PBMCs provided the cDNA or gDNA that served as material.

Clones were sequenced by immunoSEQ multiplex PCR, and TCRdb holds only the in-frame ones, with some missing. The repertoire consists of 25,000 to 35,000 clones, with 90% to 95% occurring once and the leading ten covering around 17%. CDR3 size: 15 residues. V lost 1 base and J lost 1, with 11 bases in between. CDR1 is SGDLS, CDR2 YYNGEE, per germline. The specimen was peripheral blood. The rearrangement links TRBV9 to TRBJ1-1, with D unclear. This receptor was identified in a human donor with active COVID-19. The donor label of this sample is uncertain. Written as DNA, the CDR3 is TGTGCCAGCAGCGTAATTGAGCGGCCGAACACTGAAGCTTTCTTT. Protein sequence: CASSVIERPNTEAFF.